Each of the 27 T cell receptor beta chains below was sequenced from the same sample in a study of cytomegalovirus exposure and HLA in healthy donors. The PCR used 60 Vbeta and 13 Jbeta primers. This table comes from immunoSEQ multiplex PCR, and its TCRdb copy is limited to in-frame clones, with some not included. The profile shows some 130,000 clones, over 50% of them singletons. The sample taken for sequencing was PBMCs. All receptors derive from a human donor in good health.

This rearrangement joins TRBV5-4 to TRBJ2-7, with a possible D match to TRBD1 (6 bases). This CDR3 is 15 amino acids long. Between the trimmed V and J ends, which lost 4 bases and 3 bases, there was a span of 17 bases. Per germline, CDR1 SGHNT and CDR2 YYREEE (reference sequence). The DNA of the CDR3 is TGTGCCAGCAGCGAAGGCAGGGACATGGTCTACGAGCAGTACTTC. This codes for CASSEGRDMVYEQYF.

The chain carries TRBV9 and TRBJ1-4; D unclear. Germline CDR1 SGDLS, CDR2 YYNGEE. Trimming took off 1 base at V and 8 bases at J, with 18 bases between the two ends. The CDR3 sequence is 16 residues long. The CDR3, as DNA: TGTGCCAGCAGCGTAAGCCCCGGAGGGATGGGGGAAAAACTGTTTTTT. Its translation is CASSVSPGGMGEKLFF. Using reference TRBV9 and TRBJ1-4 for the parts outside the CDR3, the full variable domain is DSGVTQTPKHLITATGQRVTLRCSPRSGDLSVYWYQQSLDQGLQFLIQYYNGEERAKGNILERFSAQQFPDLHSELNLSSLELGDSALYFCASSVSPGGMGEKLFFGSGTQLSVL.

This clone was observed once. V gene TRBV15 combines with J gene TRBJ2-7; the D is unclear. V lost 1 base and J lost 2, with 9 bases in between. The CDR3 totals 14 residues. Germline CDR1 is LNHNV and CDR2 is YYDKDF (reference sequence). CDR3 in DNA: TGTGCCACCAGCAGAGCGCGCGGTCCCTACGAGCAGTACTTC. Translating it yields CATSRARGPYEQYF. The complete variable domain, with remaining parts taken from reference TRBV15 and TRBJ2-7, reads DAMVIQNPRYQVTQFGKPVTLSCSQTLNHNVMYWYQQKSSQAPKLLFHYYDKDFNNEADTPDNFQSRRPNTSFCFLDIRSPGLGDTAMYLCATSRARGPYEQYFGPGTRLTVT.

This clone was seen a few times. V is TRBV7-7 and J is TRBJ2-2; the D gene is possibly TRBD2 (6 bases). Trimming removed 5 bases from V and 6 bases from J, with 13 bases in between. The V gene's germline CDR1 is SSHAT and CDR2 FNYEAQ (reference sequence). The CDR3 loop spans 14 amino acids. The CDR3, as DNA: TGTGCCAGCAGCGGGGCGTGGGAGGCCGGGGAGCTGTTTTTT. Encoded protein: CASSGAWEAGELFF.

V gene TRBV5-1 combines with J gene TRBJ2-3; D is perhaps TRBD2 (5 bases). In germline, CDR1 is SGHRS, CDR2 YFSETQ. The CDR3 spans 14 residues. The V end was cut by 8 bases, the J end by 2 bases, with 15 bases between. The chain's CDR3 is CASQPGGPTDTQYF. CDR3 sequence (DNA): TGCGCCAGTCAGCCAGGAGGTCCCACAGATACGCAGTATTTT.

V gene TRBV19 combines with J gene TRBJ2-2, with D uncertain. There are 14 residues in the CDR3. CDR1 is LNHDA and CDR2 is SQIVND in the germline V gene (reference sequence). V lost 8 bases and J 3 bases, leaving 13 bases between the germline ends. CDR3 nucleotide sequence: TGTGCCAGTCTCCAGAGTGGAGACACCGGGGAGCTGTTTTTT. It yields the protein CASLQSGDTGELFF.

This clone was detected once. This chain links TRBV11-2 with TRBJ2-7; D is uncertain. CDR1 and CDR2 from the germline V gene are SGHAT and FQNNGV. Trimming cost V 0 bases and J 2 bases, with 8 bases left between them. This CDR3 is 14 amino acids long. The CDR3 spells CASSLEWSTYEQYF. Here the CDR3 DNA reads TGTGCCAGCAGCTTAGAGTGGAGCACCTACGAGCAGTACTTC.

In its sample, this clone was seen a few times. The chain combines TRBV25-1 with TRBJ1-4, with D perhaps matching TRBD1 (6 bases). This CDR3 comprises 16 residues. Trimming removed 1 base from V and 5 bases from J, with 14 bases in between. Germline V CDR1 and CDR2: MGHDK, SYGVNS. The DNA for the CDR3 is TGTGCCAGCAGTGAATCCAGAGGGGGATTAAATGAAAAACTGTTTTTT. This translates into CASSESRGGLNEKLFF.

The rearrangement joins TRBV9 to TRBJ2-1; D is possibly TRBD2 (7 bases). This CDR3 has 16 residues. Germline lookup yields CDR1 SGDLS and CDR2 YYNGEE. V lost 3 bases, J lost 0 bases, and 13 bases lay in between. CDR3 sequence (DNA): TGTGCCAGCAGCGGGGGGGGCACGAGCTCCTACAATGAGCAGTTCTTC. Its translation is CASSGGGTSSYNEQFF.

The V and J genes are TRBV10-2 and TRBJ1-1, with D maybe TRBD1 (5 bases). Germline V lookup: CDR1 WSHSY, CDR2 SAAADI. V gave up 10 bases and J gave up 0 bases, with 12 bases separating them. The CDR3 is 13 residues long. CDR3 protein: CANARDLNTEAFF. CDR3 nucleotide sequence: TGCGCCAACGCCCGGGACTTGAACACTGAAGCTTTCTTT.

The gene calls are TRBV11-2 and TRBJ2-5; 13 bases fit TRBD2. With V trimmed by 5 bases and J by 4 bases, 10 bases remained unmatched. The V gene's germline CDR1 is SGHAT and CDR2 FQNNGV. The CDR3 runs to 17 residues. The CDR3 DNA sequence: TGTGCCAGCAGCCGGACTAGCGGGAGAGGGATTTTAGAGACCCAGTACTTC. Amino acid sequence: CASSRTSGRGILETQYF.

In the case of this clone: The germline gene is not matched at one end of the junction; a read error may be the cause. This sequence joins TRBV19 and TRBJ2-7, with 7 bases matching TRBD2. The germline V gene encodes CDR1 LNHDA and CDR2 SQIVND (reference sequence). CDR3 length: 14 residues. The chain's CDR3 is CASRGRAMPYEQSF. CDR3 coding DNA: TGTGCCAGTAGGGGGAGGGCCATGCCCTACGAGCAGTCCTTC.

This chain connects TRBV7-2 to TRBJ1-2; D gene uncertain. The CDR3 covers 11 residues. V was trimmed by 6 bases and J by 13 bases, leaving 15 bases between them. Looked up from germline, CDR1 is SGHTA and CDR2 is FQGNSA. CDR3 region: CASSTYAPGTF. The CDR3 region has the DNA TGTGCCAGCAGTACATACGCTCCGGGCACCTTC.

This clone showed up just once. The V and J genes are TRBV6-1 and TRBJ1-2, with 8 bases lining up with TRBD1. J lost 8 bases, V lost 2 bases, and 1 base had no gene match. CDR1 MNHNS and CDR2 SASEGT come from the germline V gene. This CDR3 spans 12 amino acids. CDR3 coding DNA: TGTGCCAGCAGTGAAAGACAGGGGGGCTACACCTTC. Translating it yields CASSERQGGYTF.

This chain connects TRBV5-1 to TRBJ2-7; unclear D gene. The V gene lost 2 bases and the J gene lost 2 bases, with 5 bases spanning the gap. Per the germline V gene, CDR1 is SGHRS and CDR2 is YFSETQ. This CDR3 is built from 12 residues. CDR3 protein: CASSFGAYEQYF. For the CDR3, the DNA is TGCGCCAGCAGCTTCGGAGCCTACGAGCAGTACTTC.

The chain uses TRBV15 and TRBJ1-5; D unclear. Per the germline V gene, CDR1 is LNHNV and CDR2 is YYDKDF (reference sequence). The CDR3 contains 14 residues. Trimming left V 3 bases short and J 6 bases short, with 12 bases between. The CDR3 nucleotides read TGTGCCACCAGCAGCCAACCGGAGGGTCAGCCCCAGCATTTT. Its protein is CATSSQPEGQPQHF.

This sequence joins TRBV13 and TRBJ2-7; TRBD2 agrees at 16 bases. The V and J ends lost 6 bases and 1 base, in that order; junction bases with no gene match: 3. Per germline, CDR1 PRHDT and CDR2 FYEKMQ (reference sequence). The CDR3 contains 16 residues. The CDR3 sequence: CASRLGLAGGSYEQYF. In nucleotides, the CDR3 is TGTGCCAGCAGATTGGGACTAGCGGGAGGGTCCTACGAGCAGTACTTC.

The chain couples TRBV9 to TRBJ1-3; no clear D. CDR3 size: 13 residues. Germline assignment: CDR1 SGDLS and CDR2 YYNGEE. V lost 3 bases to trimming and J lost 9 bases, with 13 bases between them. Here the CDR3 reads CASSAPPSSTIYF. For the CDR3, the DNA is TGTGCCAGCAGCGCCCCTCCGTCGAGCACCATATATTTT.

The chain employs TRBV19 and TRBJ1-1; D unresolved. Germline CDR1 LNHDA, CDR2 SQIVND (reference sequence). The CDR3 loop spans 15 amino acids. Trimming left V 3 bases short and J 0 bases short, with 11 bases between. The CDR3 nucleotides are TGTGCCAGTAGTATGAAGTCGGTGGTGAACACTGAAGCTTTCTTT. Protein sequence: CASSMKSVVNTEAFF. The full variable domain, completed using reference TRBV19 and TRBJ1-1, is DGGITQSPKYLFRKEGQNVTLSCEQNLNHDAMYWYRQDPGQGLRLIYYSQIVNDFQKGDIAEGYSVSREKKESFPLTVTSAQKNPTAFYLCASSMKSVVNTEAFFGQGTRLTVV.

Of note for this clone: Mismatch with germline at one junction end may stem from a read error. The chain employs TRBV5-4 and TRBJ1-1, with D hard to call. The CDR3 extends over 20 amino acids. Looked up from germline, CDR1 is SGHNT and CDR2 is YYREEE (reference sequence). The CDR3 loop reads CAGSQPAPTKRGVGNTEAFF. The CDR3 region has the DNA TGTGCCGGCAGCCAGCCCGCCCCCACAAAGCGAGGAGTGGGGAACACTGAAGCTTTCTTT.

This clone was seen a few times. The genes are TRBV7-6 and TRBJ1-5; weak D call: TRBD1 (5 bases). Germline V gives CDR1 SGHVS, CDR2 FNYEAQ. V was clipped by 5 bases and J by 10 bases, with 15 bases between them. CDR3 length: 13 residues. The CDR3 DNA sequence: TGTGCCAGCAGCACGACAGATCTGGAACCCCAGCATTTT. Translating gives CASSTTDLEPQHF.

This rearrangement joins TRBV10-3 to TRBJ2-6; possible D gene TRBD1, 5 bases. The CDR3 spans 16 residues. CDR1 and CDR2 from the germline V gene are ENHRY and SYGVKD. V was shortened by 0 bases and J by 0 bases, with 6 bases between the two germline ends. The DNA of the CDR3 is TGTGCCATCAGTGAGTCGGACAACTCTGGGGCCAACGTCCTGACTTTC. The encoded protein is CAISESDNSGANVLTF.

This chain connects TRBV5-6 to TRBJ2-5; 9 bases match TRBD1. The CDR3 has 16 residues. With V trimmed by 4 bases and J by 1 base, 8 bases remained unmatched. In germline, CDR1 is SGHDT, CDR2 YYEEEE. The CDR3 coding sequence is TGTGCCAGCAGCGGCTGGGACAGGGAAGGCCAAGAGACCCAGTACTTC. Translated, it gives CASSGWDREGQETQYF.

This chain joins TRBV7-8 and TRBJ2-1, with D perhaps matching TRBD2 (5 bases). The V gene's germline CDR1 is SGHVS and CDR2 FQNEAQ. This CDR3 has 14 amino acids. V was pared by 6 bases and J by 7 bases, with 16 bases between. CDR3 DNA: TGTGCCAGCAGACACAGCTACCCGGGGAATGAGCAGTTCTTC. Protein: CASRHSYPGNEQFF. Complete variable domain (other parts from reference TRBV7-8 and TRBJ2-1): GAGVSQSPRYKVAKRGQDVALRCDPISGHVSLFWYQQALGQGPEFLTYFQNEAQLDKSGLPSDRFFAERPEGSVSTLKIQRTQQEDSAVYLCASRHSYPGNEQFFGPGTRLTVL.

This clone was seen more than once but under ten times. This sequence joins TRBV4-1 and TRBJ2-5; TRBD1 might be the D (6 bases). The V gene's germline CDR1 is MGHRA and CDR2 YSYEKL. Trimming removed 0 bases from V and 2 bases from J, with 10 bases in between. The CDR3 length is 15 residues. CDR3 nucleotides: TGCGCCAGCAGCCAAGAACACAGGGAACAAGAGACCCAGTACTTC. As protein: CASSQEHREQETQYF.

This clone was observed once. The chain employs TRBV28 and TRBJ2-5, with 8 bases fitting TRBD1. The CDR3 consists of 16 residues. Trimming cost V 5 bases and J 4 bases; bases outside gene matches: 12. Germline values: CDR1 MDHEN, CDR2 SYDVKM. The CDR3 DNA is TGTGCCAGCAGTCGCCCCGGACAGGGCGAACGAGAGACCCAGTACTTC. Encoded protein: CASSRPGQGERETQYF.

This clone appeared a few times. The V and J genes are TRBV14 and TRBJ2-7, with D hard to call. Germline loops: CDR1 SGHDN, CDR2 FVKESK. The CDR3 loop spans 12 amino acids. V was pared by 0 bases and J by 3 bases, with 3 bases between. In nucleotides, the CDR3 is TGTGCCAGCAGCCAAGACTTCTACGAGCAGTACTTC. Protein: CASSQDFYEQYF.